This T cell receptor beta chain derives from a study of CD8 T cells in ankylosing spondylitis. Overall study results and limits: In ankylosing spondylitis patients, matched synovial fluid reportedly showed significant enrichment of disease-linked clones.

It was by quantitative 5'-RACE with molecular barcodes that TCR beta libraries were made. TCRdb itself ran the 5' RACE reads through MiXCR, one entry per CDR3 protein. Of about 150,000 distinct CDR3 sequences in the sample, roughly 44% are singletons; the top ten hold around 15%. A word on this clonotype: The antigen is not known.

Per germline, CDR1 SGHRS and CDR2 YFSETQ. The CDR3 length is 14 residues. The V gene lost 0 bases and the J gene lost 1 base, with 7 bases spanning the gap. The receptor was derived from a male donor with ankylosing spondylitis. The sequencing input was synovial fluid, either unsorted or a sorted T cell fraction (not recorded which). J is TRBJ1-2 and V is TRBV5-1; D is uncertain. CDR3 DNA: TGCGCCAGCAGCTTGGTCGCTTTTAACTATGGCTACACCTTC. Translated, it gives CASSLVAFNYGYTF.